What follows describes a single T cell receptor (beta chain). Its target is not known. The CDR3 runs 12 residues. With 6 bases removed from V and 3 bases from J, the gap between germline ends came to 8 bases. Germline lookup yields CDR1 MNHEY and CDR2 SVGAGI. The sample originates from a study of T cell responses to AZD1222 COVID-19 vaccine. Overall study results and limits: Per reports, nearly half of all spike-specific TCRs target regions that are unmutated in variants. Spike-wide vaccine-associated CD4 TCRs dominated at 160-218 and 743-854. AZD1222 recipients seropositive at baseline numbered only five or six. It should be noted that donors were predominantly white British and more often female, and clonal diversity was possibly underestimated.

Sequenced by immunoSEQ multiplex PCR; TCRdb stores in-frame clones only, minus some. Here the sample spans about 150,000 clones, roughly nine tenths being singletons. The TCR comes from an adult who had recovered from COVID-19. The chain has TRBV6-5 and TRBJ1-1; D is ambiguous. Material: peripheral blood, obtained after recovery from COVID-19. CDR3 protein: CASSRGDTEAFF. CDR3 DNA sequence: TGTGCCAGCAGCCGGGGAGACACTGAAGCTTTCTTT.